This T cell receptor (beta chain) was sequenced in a study of cytomegalovirus exposure and HLA in healthy donors. Primers for the PCR totalled 60 Vbeta and 13 Jbeta. Assay used: immunoSEQ multiplex PCR; TCRdb lists only in-frame clones, some missing. The sample carries 70,000 to 90,000 clones, roughly 77% recorded once. The germline V gene has CDR1 SQVTM and CDR2 ANQGSEA. V was pared by 5 bases and J by 4 bases, with 4 bases of the junction left unmatched. The CDR3 has 13 residues. The source material was PBMCs. This clonotype originated in a man between 60 and 75 years old in good health and CMV-seronegative. This sequence joins TRBV29-1 and TRBJ1-5; 8 nucleotides align to TRBD1. Here the CDR3 reads CSVTGGGNQPQHF. For the CDR3, the DNA is TGCAGCGTTACAGGGGGGGGGAATCAGCCCCAGCATTTT. The variable domain in full, with the rest retrieved from reference TRBV29-1 and TRBJ1-5, is SAVISQKPSRDICQRGTSLTIQCQVDSQVTMMFWYRQQPGQSLTLIATANQGSEATYESGFVIDKFPISRPNLTFSTLTVSNMSPEDSSIYLCSVTGGGNQPQHFGDGTRLSIL.